This T cell receptor beta chain was identified in a study of spatial heterogeneity in lung cancer. About the study: Beta-chain sequences were consistently detected more often than alpha-chain sequences. General observations from the study: The study found ubiquitous expanded tumor TCRs in blood more at resection than follow-up.

This clonotype was detected ten times or more. The antigen remains undetermined. Time point in this sample: sample taken at primary tumor resection. Unsorted whole RNA of tumor, nontumor lung or frozen PBMC was sequenced. CDR3 size: 15 residues. V shed 6 bases and J shed 5 bases, with 19 bases lying between them. The germline V gene has CDR1 MGHDK and CDR2 SYGVNS. One entry per CDR3 protein results from TCRdb running MiXCR on the 5' RACE reads. Of over 90,000 distinct CDR3 sequences listed, 7.5% to 10% were seen once; the top ten hold less than 9%. Sequenced here: PBMCs, sampled at surgery. The TCR originated in a male donor with early-stage non-small cell lung cancer. The gene calls are TRBV25-1 and TRBJ2-5; no clear D gene. CDR3: CASSPPLGPSETQYF. CDR3 nucleotide sequence: TGTGCCAGCAGCCCCCCCCTAGGACCCTCCGAGACCCAGTACTTC.